Each of the 26 T cell receptor beta chains below was sequenced from the same sample in a study of blood T cell repertoires in COVID-19. Data came from immunoSEQ multiplex PCR; TCRdb stores just in-frame clones and leaves some out. The table includes roughly 92,000 clones, 90% detected once. The sample comprised peripheral blood. All receptors come from a woman at least 80 years old with active or convalescent COVID-19.

This rearrangement joins TRBV19 to TRBJ2-3; TRBD2 matches 12 bases. Germline V lookup: CDR1 LNHDA, CDR2 SQIVND (reference sequence). The CDR3 consists of 18 residues. The V segment lost 2 bases and the J segment 0 bases; nucleotides outside the gene matches: 6. The CDR3 loop reads CASSILAGGLGSTDTQYF. Written as DNA, the CDR3 is TGTGCCAGTAGTATACTAGCGGGAGGGCTGGGTAGCACAGATACGCAGTATTTT.

CDR3 region: CASTGGVGGNQPQHF. The DNA of the CDR3 is TGTGCCAGCACGGGGGGCGTGGGCGGCAATCAGCCCCAGCATTTT. This sequence joins TRBV27 and TRBJ1-5, with D maybe TRBD1 (6 bases). The ends were cut back, 7 bases at V and 2 bases at J, with 15 bases in the middle. CDR3 length: 15 residues. Germline V gives CDR1 MNHEY, CDR2 SMNVEV (reference sequence).

V and J are TRBV28 and TRBJ1-5, with a tentative D call TRBD1 (5 bases). The CDR3 runs 15 residues. Per germline, CDR1 MDHEN and CDR2 SYDVKM. Deletions cut 2 bases from V and 6 bases from J, with 14 bases between. The CDR3 DNA follows: TGTGCCAGCAGTTTAGGAGGGGTTGTCGCTCAGCCCCAGCATTTT. Amino acids: CASSLGGVVAQPQHF.

The J gene is TRBJ2-1, the V gene TRBV5-4; no reliable D call. V lost 1 base to trimming and J lost 4 bases, with 6 bases between them. Germline-derived CDR1 and CDR2 are SGHNT and YYREEE (reference sequence). The CDR3 is made up of 13 amino acids. The CDR3 loop is CASSLTDYNEQFF. In nucleotides, the CDR3 is TGTGCCAGCAGCTTGACAGATTACAATGAGCAGTTCTTC.

The V gene is TRBV6-2 or TRBV6-3, the J gene TRBJ1-5; no firm D call. The CDR3 totals 15 residues. CDR1 is MNHEY and CDR2 is SVGEGT in the germline V gene. With 5 bases removed from V and 1 base from J, the gap between germline ends came to 12 bases. The DNA of the CDR3 is TGTGCCAGCAGTACCTATGACACCAGCAATCAGCCCCAGCATTTT. Translation gives CASSTYDTSNQPQHF.

The chain employs TRBV10-3 and TRBJ2-3; TRBD1 might be the D (5 bases). Deletions cut 6 bases from V and 0 bases from J, with 13 bases between. Per the germline V gene, CDR1 is ENHRY and CDR2 is SYGVKD. This CDR3 has 15 amino acids. The CDR3 sequence: CAIRQDRGSTDTQYF. CDR3 nucleotide sequence: TGTGCCATCAGGCAGGATAGGGGTAGCACAGATACGCAGTATTTT.

The CDR3 DNA reads TGTGCCAGCAGCTTGGACTGGGCGGGTAACTTGTACGAGCAGTACTTC. It specifies CASSLDWAGNLYEQYF. This chain links TRBV5-5 with TRBJ2-7; weak D call: TRBD2 (5 bases). The CDR3 has 16 residues. V lost 0 bases to trimming and J lost 4 bases, with 17 bases between them. Germline CDR1 and CDR2: SGHKS and YYEKEE (reference sequence).

V and J are TRBV11-2 and TRBJ2-5; 10 bases are a match to TRBD2. The length of the CDR3 is 15 residues. The J segment lost 2 bases and the V segment lost 2 bases, leaving 2 bases of the junction unmatched. The germline gives CDR1 SGHAT, CDR2 FQNNGV. CDR3 nucleotide sequence: TGTGCCAGCAGCTTAAGCGGGAGGGTTCAAGAGACCCAGTACTTC. Translation: CASSLSGRVQETQYF.

J is TRBJ2-7 and V is TRBV7-2; D is possibly TRBD1 (6 bases). This CDR3 is built from 16 residues. Germline loops: CDR1 SGHTA, CDR2 FQGNSA. The V end was cut by 4 bases, the J end by 2 bases, with 18 bases between. The CDR3 nucleotides read TGTGCCAGCAGCTCCCCGCAGGGGCCTTTACCCTACGAGCAGTACTTC. This gives the protein CASSSPQGPLPYEQYF.

This clone was observed once. V is TRBV11-3 and J is TRBJ2-7, with TRBD1 matching 10 bases. This CDR3 spans 14 amino acids. Germline trimming cut 5 bases from V and 5 bases from J; bases unmatched to any gene: 6. The germline CDR1 and CDR2 sequences are SGHNT and YENEEA. In DNA, the CDR3 is TGTGCCAGCAGCCCCCGACAGGGGGCTAACGAGCAGTACTTC. Translation: CASSPRQGANEQYF.

This chain's CDR3 is CASSQGTGGRKGDGYTF. The CDR3 nucleotides read TGCGCCAGCAGCCAGGGGACAGGGGGGCGCAAAGGGGATGGCTACACCTTC. The V gene is TRBV4-3, the J gene TRBJ1-2; 11 positions agree with TRBD1. The CDR3 has 17 residues. The V gene's germline CDR1 is LGHNA and CDR2 YSLEER. V shed 3 bases and J 6 bases; nucleotides not matched to a gene: 12.

V and J are TRBV27 and TRBJ2-7, with 10 nucleotides matching TRBD1. CDR1 MNHEY and CDR2 SMNVEV come from the germline V gene (reference sequence). V lost 4 bases to trimming and J lost 4 bases; unmatched junction nucleotides: 13. This CDR3 contains 17 residues. The chain's CDR3 is CASSSMDRGSLLYEQYF. The DNA for the CDR3 is TGTGCCAGCAGTTCTATGGACAGGGGGAGTCTCTTGTACGAGCAGTACTTC.

This rearrangement joins TRBV6-7 to TRBJ2-3; 12 positions match TRBD2. TRBV6-7 is classed as an ORF, of uncertain function. The length of the CDR3 is 19 residues. V gave up 11 bases and J gave up 3 bases; unmatched junction bases: 21. The CDR3 spells CAGDGQGLIGTSGTDTQYF. The CDR3 nucleotides are TGTGCCGGGGACGGACAGGGTCTGATTGGGACTAGCGGGACAGATACGCAGTATTTT.

Concerning this clone: This sample also contains other DNA sequences that code for the same CDR3. V gene TRBV11-2 combines with J gene TRBJ2-7; D gene unclear. V shed 5 bases and J shed 3 bases, with 5 bases lying between them. Per the germline V gene, CDR1 is SGHAT and CDR2 is FQNNGV. The CDR3 covers 11 residues. CDR3 residues: CASSRLYEQYF. The DNA of the CDR3 is TGTGCCAGCAGCCGACTCTACGAGCAGTACTTC. The entire variable domain, with the rest obtained from reference TRBV11-2 and TRBJ2-7, is as follows: EAGVAQSPRYKIIEKRQSVAFWCNPISGHATLYWYQQILGQGPKLLIQFQNNGVVDDSQLPKDRFSAERLKGVDSTLKIQPAKLEDSAVYLCASSRLYEQYFGPGTRLTVT.

The chain combines TRBV7-2 with TRBJ2-5; TRBD1 aligns across 9 bases. The germline CDR1 and CDR2 sequences are SGHTA and FQGNSA. The CDR3 is 16 amino acids. J was trimmed by 5 bases and V by 4 bases; bases with no gene match: 11. CDR3 nucleotide sequence: TGTGCCAGCAGCTGGCCGGGACAGGGACCTTTGGAGACCCAGTACTTC. Its translation: CASSWPGQGPLETQYF. The full variable domain, rest sourced from reference TRBV7-2 and TRBJ2-5, is GAGVSQSPSNKVTEKGKDVELRCDPISGHTALYWYRQSLGQGLEFLIYFQGNSAPDKSGLPSDRFSAERTGGSVSTLTIQRTQQEDSAVYLCASSWPGQGPLETQYFGPGTRLLVL.

The V and J genes are TRBV29-1 and TRBJ1-1; maybe TRBD1 (5 bases). Germline V lookup: CDR1 SQVTM, CDR2 ANQGSEA. There are 13 residues in the CDR3. The chain's CDR3 is CSVGGRLNTEAFF. The CDR3 region has the DNA TGCAGTGTGGGGGGGAGACTGAACACTGAAGCTTTCTTT.

The chain recombines TRBV18 with TRBJ2-2, with 9 bases fitting TRBD1. The CDR3 consists of 14 residues. Germline V gene data show CDR1 as KGHSH and CDR2 as LQKENI. The V gene end was trimmed by 2 bases and the J gene end by 8 bases; junction bases not matched to a gene: 3. CDR3 nucleotide sequence: TGTGCCAGCTCACCATGGACAGGGGCTGGGGAGCTGTTTTTT. As protein: CASSPWTGAGELFF.

This chain links TRBV5-4 with TRBJ2-4, with D maybe TRBD1 (5 bases). Germline V gene lookup returns CDR1 SGHNT and CDR2 YYREEE (reference sequence). The V end lost 8 bases, the J end lost 8 bases, and 11 bases lay between the germline ends. CDR3 size: 11 residues. The CDR3 bases are TGTGCCAGTAGGGGCGAGGACATTCAGTACTTC. Translating gives CASRGEDIQYF.

The chain recombines TRBV18 with TRBJ1-1, with a tentative D call TRBD1 (6 bases). V gave up 5 bases and J gave up 1 base, with 14 bases separating them. This CDR3 spans 15 amino acids. Germline CDR1 is KGHSH and CDR2 is LQKENI. CDR3 protein: CASSSNSRGNTEAFF. CDR3 coding DNA: TGTGCCAGCTCATCAAATAGCAGGGGGAACACTGAAGCTTTCTTT.

The chain uses TRBV28 and TRBJ2-5, with a tentative D call TRBD2 (5 bases). Germline V lookup: CDR1 MDHEN, CDR2 SYDVKM. V was trimmed by 4 bases and J by 10 bases, leaving 13 bases between them. The CDR3 runs 12 residues. CDR3 protein: CASSSYGGGQYF. The CDR3 nucleotides read TGTGCCAGCAGTTCATATGGTGGAGGCCAGTACTTC. Full variable domain (remainder filled in from reference TRBV28 and TRBJ2-5): DVKVTQSSRYLVKRTGEKVFLECVQDMDHENMFWYRQDPGLGLRLIYFSYDVKMKEKGDIPEGYSVSREKKERFSLILESASTNQTSMYLCASSSYGGGQYFGPGTRLLVL.

The V and J genes are TRBV5-4 and TRBJ2-3; D gene unclear. V was cut by 3 bases and J by 2 bases, with 7 bases left in between. The germline V gene has CDR1 SGHNT and CDR2 YYREEE (reference sequence). The CDR3 is 13 residues long. The CDR3 loop reads CASSSQATDTQYF. For the CDR3, the DNA is TGTGCCAGCAGCTCTCAGGCCACAGATACGCAGTATTTT.

This rearrangement joins TRBV5-4 to TRBJ2-2, with TRBD2 identical over 7 bases. The CDR3 is made up of 18 amino acids. Trimming took 0 bases from V and 6 from J; bases not matched to a gene: 14. CDR1 and CDR2 from the germline V gene are SGHNT and YYREEE (reference sequence). The CDR3 DNA sequence: TGTGCCAGCAGCTTGGATGGAGTAGGAGGGAGGGGCGCCGGGGAGCTGTTTTTT. Translation gives CASSLDGVGGRGAGELFF.

V and J are TRBV5-1 and TRBJ1-6; D might be TRBD1 (5 bases). The CDR3 is made up of 13 amino acids. V lost 4 bases and J 9 bases, leaving 11 bases between the germline ends. The germline V gene encodes CDR1 SGHRS and CDR2 YFSETQ. CDR3 coding DNA: TGCGCCAGCAGCAGGACAAGTAGTTCACCCCTCCACTTT. It encodes CASSRTSSSPLHF.

This clone was seen just once. V is TRBV28 and J is TRBJ1-2; weak D call: TRBD1 (6 bases). This CDR3 spans 17 amino acids. V lost 6 bases and J 0 bases, leaving 20 bases between the germline ends. CDR1 and CDR2 from the germline V gene are MDHEN and SYDVKM. The CDR3 nucleotides are TGTGCCAGCAGCAGTTTACTCCGGGACACCCCTAACTATGGCTACACCTTC. It translates to CASSSLLRDTPNYGYTF.

The V gene is TRBV12-3 or TRBV12-4, the J gene TRBJ1-5, with D uncertain. V lost 2 bases, J lost 2 bases, and 4 bases lay in between. This CDR3 has 13 residues. The CDR3 DNA reads as TGTGCCAGCAGTTTATCTCGCAATCAGCCCCAGCATTTT. Translated: CASSLSRNQPQHF.

The gene calls are TRBV28 and TRBJ2-7, with TRBD1 matching over 9 bases. This CDR3 is 18 amino acids long. Trimming at V came to 3 bases and at J to 2 bases, leaving 14 bases not matched to a gene. The germline gives CDR1 MDHEN, CDR2 SYDVKM. CDR3 coding DNA: TGTGCCAGCAGTTTTACCGGGACAGGGTTCCACAACACCTACGAGCAGTACTTC. It codes for CASSFTGTGFHNTYEQYF.